These 20 T cell receptor beta chains were sequenced from one sample in a study of blood T cell repertoires in COVID-19. The method was immunoSEQ multiplex PCR; TCRdb's version includes in-frame clones alone and lacks a portion of them. The sample holds 190,000 or so clones, roughly 89% seen once. The sequenced sample consisted of peripheral blood. The receptors originated from a woman aged 18 to 35 who had recovered from COVID-19.

V usage is TRBV4-3 and J usage is TRBJ2-7, with 10 nucleotides matching TRBD2. The junction had 7 bases not matched to a gene; V was cut back by 4 bases and J by 4 bases. Germline assignment: CDR1 LGHNA and CDR2 YSLEER. This CDR3 has 15 residues. CDR3 loop: CASSLQRGGLYEQYF. CDR3 nucleotides: TGCGCCAGCAGCCTACAGCGGGGGGGCCTTTACGAGCAGTACTTC.

CDR3 nucleotide sequence: TGTGCCAGCAGTGCAGCGGGGATCTGGGGGGCCAACGTCCTGACTTTC. The encoded protein is CASSAAGIWGANVLTF. The chain uses TRBV27 and TRBJ2-6; 7 positions agree with TRBD2. The ends lost 5 bases at V and 4 bases at J; junction bases unmatched: 8. Germline CDR1 reads MNHEY; CDR2 reads SMNVEV (reference sequence). This CDR3 has 16 amino acids.

The V gene is TRBV19, the J gene TRBJ2-2, with D maybe TRBD1 (5 bases). Germline lookup yields CDR1 LNHDA and CDR2 SQIVND (reference sequence). CDR3 length equals 14 residues. V shed 6 bases and J shed 4 bases, with 12 bases lying between them. The CDR3 DNA reads as TGTGCCAGTAGACAGGAGTGGCTCACCGGGGAGCTGTTTTTT. Translated, it gives CASRQEWLTGELFF.

The chain uses TRBV7-3 and TRBJ2-3, with TRBD2 matching over 7 bases. CDR3 length: 18 residues. Germline CDR1 reads SGHTA; CDR2 reads FQGTGA. J gave up 0 bases and V 2 bases, and 11 bases lay outside the gene matches. CDR3 DNA sequence: TGTGCCAGCAGCTTAGGTCTAGGAGCGGGGATTAGCACAGATACGCAGTATTTT. Protein product: CASSLGLGAGISTDTQYF.

The rearrangement links TRBV5-1 to TRBJ2-5, with D possibly TRBD2 on 6 matching bases. Trimming took off 1 base at V and 2 bases at J, with 12 bases between the two ends. There are 15 residues in the CDR3. Germline V gives CDR1 SGHRS, CDR2 YFSETQ. The CDR3 sequence is CASSLTRGQQETQYF. CDR3 DNA: TGCGCCAGCAGCTTGACGCGGGGTCAACAAGAGACCCAGTACTTC. Looking up the rest from reference TRBV5-1 and TRBJ2-5 gives the full variable domain: KAGVTQTPRYLIKTRGQQVTLSCSPISGHRSVSWYQQTPGQGLQFLFEYFSETQRNKGNFPGRFSGRQFSNSRSEMNVSTLELGDSALYLCASSLTRGQQETQYFGPGTRLLVL.

The chain joins TRBV6-5 to TRBJ2-3; a weak D match, TRBD2 (6 bases). The V and J ends lost 6 bases and 7 bases respectively, with 14 bases between them. In germline, CDR1 is MNHEY, CDR2 SVGAGI. CDR3 length: 13 amino acids. CDR3 region: CASSPPGANTQYF. For the CDR3, the DNA is TGTGCCAGCAGCCCGCCGGGAGCGAATACGCAGTATTTT.

The rearrangement links TRBV15 to TRBJ2-7, with 8 bases that match TRBD2. With 5 bases clipped from V and 4 bases from J, the junction kept 1 base outside the gene matches. Per the germline V gene, CDR1 is LNHNV and CDR2 is YYDKDF (reference sequence). There are 12 residues in the CDR3. The CDR3 coding sequence is TGTGCCACCAGCGGCGGGGGGTACGAGCAGTACGTC. It translates to CATSGGGYEQYV.

V is TRBV3-1 (or the pseudogene TRBV3-2) and J is TRBJ2-1; perhaps TRBD1 as D (5 bases). V was cut by 1 base and J by 2 bases, with 12 bases left in between. Germline lookup yields CDR1 LGHDT and CDR2 YNNKEL (reference sequence). The CDR3 consists of 16 residues. The CDR3 reads CASSQVRAWAYNEQFF. The DNA for the CDR3 is TGTGCCAGCAGCCAAGTCAGGGCGTGGGCCTACAATGAGCAGTTCTTC.

V and J are TRBV5-6 and TRBJ2-4; a possible D gene is TRBD1 (5 bases). The germline gives CDR1 SGHDT, CDR2 YYEEEE. V was shortened by 4 bases and J by 8 bases, with 16 bases between the two germline ends. The CDR3 runs 14 residues. CDR3 in amino acids: CASSQHGRVDIQYF. As DNA, the CDR3 is TGTGCCAGCAGCCAACACGGCAGGGTTGACATTCAGTACTTC.

The V gene is TRBV7-8, the J gene TRBJ1-2; possible D gene TRBD1, 5 bases. V lost 5 bases and J 3 bases, leaving 16 bases between the germline ends. The CDR3 consists of 15 residues. Germline CDR1 and CDR2: SGHVS and FQNEAQ. The CDR3 loop reads CASSLKPGLHYGYTF. The CDR3, as DNA: TGTGCCAGCAGCCTAAAACCGGGACTTCACTATGGCTACACCTTC.

CDR3 amino acids: CASSQLAGREDTQYF. Here the CDR3 DNA reads TGTGCCAGCAGTCAACTAGCGGGGAGGGAAGATACGCAGTATTTT. The chain links TRBV2 to TRBJ2-3; the match to TRBD2 covers 10 bases. Germline V lookup: CDR1 SNHLY, CDR2 FYNNEI. V shed 5 bases and J 5 bases; nucleotides not matched to a gene: 7. The CDR3 loop spans 15 amino acids.

The chain couples TRBV11-2 to TRBJ2-3; TRBD2 matches at 9 bases. Germline loops: CDR1 SGHAT, CDR2 FQNNGV. This CDR3 is built from 18 residues. V shed 4 bases, J shed 0 bases, and the junction held 11 bases outside the gene matches. The CDR3 is CASSSARGAGGSTDTQYF. The CDR3 bases are TGTGCCAGCAGCTCCGCGAGAGGGGCGGGGGGGAGCACAGATACGCAGTATTTT. Based on the CDR3 plus reference TRBV11-2 and TRBJ2-3, the full variable domain is EAGVAQSPRYKIIEKRQSVAFWCNPISGHATLYWYQQILGQGPKLLIQFQNNGVVDDSQLPKDRFSAERLKGVDSTLKIQPAKLEDSAVYLCASSSARGAGGSTDTQYFGPGTRLTVL.

This chain connects TRBV2 to TRBJ1-6, with 7 bases aligning to TRBD1. CDR3 size: 14 residues. Germline-derived CDR1 and CDR2 are SNHLY and FYNNEI. With 7 bases clipped from V and 11 bases from J, the junction kept 11 bases outside the gene matches. This chain's CDR3 is CASIGDRVGAPLHF. The CDR3 region has the DNA TGTGCCAGCATAGGAGACAGGGTGGGAGCACCCCTCCACTTT. Complete variable domain (other parts from reference TRBV2 and TRBJ1-6): EPEVTQTPSHQVTQMGQEVILRCVPISNHLYFYWYRQILGQKVEFLVSFYNNEISEKSEIFDDQFSVERPDGSNFTLKIRSTKLEDSAMYFCASIGDRVGAPLHFGNGTRLTVT.

The chain employs TRBV6-2 or TRBV6-3 and TRBJ2-7, with 9 bases matching TRBD1. Germline-derived CDR1 and CDR2 are MNHEY and SVGEGT. This CDR3 has 16 amino acids. V shed 2 bases, J shed 4 bases, and the junction held 9 bases outside the gene matches. In nucleotides, the CDR3 is TGTGCCAGCAGTTACGTTGTCGGGACAGGGAGGTACGAGCAGTACGTC. It codes for CASSYVVGTGRYEQYV.

The gene calls are TRBV2 and TRBJ2-3; 8 bases line up with TRBD1. Germline V gene sequence: CDR1 SNHLY, CDR2 FYNNEI. The V and J ends lost 10 bases and 2 bases, in that order; junction bases with no gene match: 11. The CDR3 runs to 15 residues. CDR3 amino acids: CATKQGAYFTDTQYF. The CDR3 coding sequence is TGTGCCACAAAGCAGGGGGCATATTTCACAGATACGCAGTATTTT.

The chain combines TRBV5-5 with TRBJ2-2; possible D gene TRBD1, 5 bases. This CDR3 is built from 14 residues. Germline loops: CDR1 SGHKS, CDR2 YYEKEE (reference sequence). V lost 0 bases to trimming and J lost 3 bases, with 6 bases between them. The CDR3 bases are TGTGCCAGCAGCTTGGGACAGCACACCGGGGAGCTGTTTTTT. It specifies CASSLGQHTGELFF.

This clone has a single count. The genes are TRBV9 and TRBJ2-1, with 12 bases identical to TRBD2. The germline V gene has CDR1 SGDLS and CDR2 YYNGEE. V gave up 3 bases and J gave up 7 bases; unmatched junction bases: 14. This CDR3 has 18 amino acids. CDR3 in amino acids: CASSAGGYLGTSGNEQFF. The CDR3 region has the DNA TGTGCCAGCAGCGCCGGCGGCTACCTCGGGACTAGCGGGAATGAGCAGTTCTTC.

This chain links TRBV6-2 or TRBV6-3 with TRBJ1-6; 7 nucleotides align to TRBD1. CDR1 and CDR2 (germline): MNHEY, SVGEGT. V was clipped by 3 bases and J by 5 bases; unmatched bases: 13. This CDR3 is 18 amino acids long. The CDR3 DNA sequence: TGTGCCAGCAGTTATCCTACCCGAGGACAGGCGAATAATTCACCCCTCCACTTT. Translating gives CASSYPTRGQANNSPLHF.

CDR3 coding DNA: TGTGCCAGTAGTATGACAAGTAGGGGGACCTACAATGAGCAGTTCTTC. Protein: CASSMTSRGTYNEQFF. The chain employs TRBV19 and TRBJ2-1; perhaps TRBD1 as D (6 bases). V dropped 3 bases and J dropped 2 bases, with 14 bases sitting between them. The CDR3 spans 16 residues. CDR1 is LNHDA, CDR2 SQIVND, per germline (reference sequence).

The chain is built from TRBV9 and TRBJ2-4, with 11 bases fitting TRBD1. CDR1 is SGDLS, CDR2 YYNGEE, per germline. With 0 bases clipped from V and 6 bases from J, the junction kept 2 bases outside the gene matches. The CDR3 loop spans 15 amino acids. The CDR3 DNA is TGTGCCAGCAGCGTAGAGGGACAGGGGGGAAACATTCAGTACTTC. Translated: CASSVEGQGGNIQYF.